This T cell receptor beta chain was captured in a study of cytomegalovirus exposure and HLA in healthy donors. Turning to the study itself: Of the donors genotyped, about 390 in all, about 82% fell in the Caucasian-associated ancestry cluster. Study observations and caveats: HLA-A and HLA-B allele assignments for most subjects were reportedly predicted accurately using TCR beta sequences.

PCR employed 60 Vbeta and 13 Jbeta primers. TCRdb's table, derived via immunoSEQ multiplex PCR, lists solely in-frame clones and lacks some. The sample lists 100,000 to 150,000 clones, 55% to 75% occurring once. This clone was counted between two and nine times. Antigen specificity is unknown. The source material was PBMCs. This receptor was identified in a woman in her thirties or forties in good health and CMV-seropositive.

The CDR3 loop is CASTLDSYNEQFF. As DNA, the CDR3 is TGTGCCAGCACCCTCGACAGCTACAATGAGCAGTTCTTC. The chain employs TRBV7-9 and TRBJ2-1, with TRBD1 as a possible D gene (5 bases). The germline V gene encodes CDR1 SEHNR and CDR2 FQNEAQ (reference sequence). The germline V and J ends were trimmed by 7 bases and 3 bases, with 10 bases remaining between them. The CDR3 is 13 amino acids.